These 21 T cell receptor beta chains were all obtained from the same sample, sequenced in a study of blood T cell repertoires in COVID-19. Using immunoSEQ multiplex PCR, the repertoire was profiled, and TCRdb retains in-frame clones only, with some absent. This table holds about 310,000 clones, about nine tenths found once. The sequenced sample was peripheral blood. The source is a man in his fifties with active or convalescent COVID-19.

V is TRBV15 and J is TRBJ2-7, with D unresolved. V was clipped by 8 bases and J by 6 bases, with 17 bases between them. The CDR3 totals 13 residues. Germline loops: CDR1 LNHNV, CDR2 YYDKDF (reference sequence). In DNA form, the CDR3 reads TGTGCCACCTCGACGGGTTCTCCTCTCGAGCAGTACTTC. Translation: CATSTGSPLEQYF.

The J gene is TRBJ1-2, the V gene TRBV5-1; no clear D. Deletions cut 2 bases from V and 6 bases from J, with 14 bases between. The V gene's germline CDR1 is SGHRS and CDR2 YFSETQ. CDR3 size: 14 residues. CDR3 bases: TGCGCCAGCAGCTTTTTGACGGCGGAGGATGGCTACACCTTC. Its translation: CASSFLTAEDGYTF.

Only a few counts were recorded for this clone. Here the CDR3 DNA reads TGTGCCTGGAGTCCCGAAACCCGGAAGACTTTCTATGGCTACACCTTC. Amino acids: CAWSPETRKTFYGYTF. The rearrangement uses TRBV30 and TRBJ1-2; D remains ambiguous. Between the trimmed V and J ends, which lost 2 bases and 4 bases, there was a span of 20 bases. There are 16 residues in the CDR3. CDR1 and CDR2 (germline): GTSNPN, SVGIG (reference sequence).

The rearrangement uses TRBV29-1 and TRBJ2-1, with 8 bases that match TRBD1. With 6 bases clipped from V and 1 base from J, the junction kept 5 bases outside the gene matches. The CDR3 is 14 amino acids. Germline V gene data show CDR1 as SQVTM and CDR2 as ANQGSEA. The CDR3 here is CSVTGARSYNEQFF. As DNA, the CDR3 is TGCAGCGTGACAGGGGCCCGGTCCTACAATGAGCAGTTCTTC.

In the case of this clone: The junction shows a germline mismatch at one end, possibly a read error. The chain combines TRBV7-7 with TRBJ2-1, with TRBD2 as a possible D gene (6 bases). Germline V lookup: CDR1 SSHAT, CDR2 FNYEAQ (reference sequence). This CDR3 has 13 amino acids. The CDR3 DNA sequence: TGTGCTAGCAGCCGGGACTTATACAATGAGCAGTTCTTC. Translated: CASSRDLYNEQFF. The variable domain in full, with the rest retrieved from reference TRBV7-7 and TRBJ2-1, is GAGVSQSPRYKVTKRGQDVTLRCDPISSHATLYWYQQALGQGPEFLTYFNYEAQPDKSGLPSDRFSAERPEGSISTLTIQRTEQRDSAMYRCASSRDLYNEQFFGPGTRLTVL.

CDR3 in DNA: TGTGCCAGCTCACCATGGGGCAGAACAGATACGCAGTATTTT. It translates to CASSPWGRTDTQYF. The chain links TRBV18 to TRBJ2-3, with D tentatively TRBD1 (5 bases). From germline, CDR1 is KGHSH and CDR2 LQKENI. V shed 2 bases and J shed 3 bases, with 9 bases lying between them. The CDR3 is 14 residues long.

V is TRBV27 and J is TRBJ1-6; possible D gene TRBD1, 5 bases. The CDR3 extends over 15 amino acids. V gave up 3 bases and J gave up 5 bases, with 11 bases separating them. Germline-derived CDR1 and CDR2 are MNHEY and SMNVEV (reference sequence). CDR3 region: CASSFLQDNNSPLHF. The CDR3, as DNA: TGTGCCAGCAGTTTTCTACAGGATAATAATTCACCCCTCCACTTT.

This clone appeared many times. This rearrangement joins TRBV27 to TRBJ2-3; 9 nucleotides match TRBD2. The CDR3 sequence is 14 residues long. The junction had 4 bases not matched to a gene; V was cut back by 5 bases and J by 4 bases. The germline V gene encodes CDR1 MNHEY and CDR2 SMNVEV (reference sequence). The CDR3 loop is CASSPVAGADTQYF. The CDR3 coding sequence is TGTGCCAGCAGTCCCGTAGCGGGAGCAGATACGCAGTATTTT.

This chain joins TRBV7-9 and TRBJ2-7; 11 bases line up with TRBD1. The CDR3 has 14 amino acids. Trimming took 3 bases from V and 7 from J; bases not matched to a gene: 5. The V gene's germline CDR1 is SEHNR and CDR2 FQNEAQ (reference sequence). The CDR3 DNA is TGTGCCAGCAGCTTCCGGACAGGGGGCGGGGAGCAGTACTTC. Translation gives CASSFRTGGGEQYF.

This chain links TRBV3-1 (or the pseudogene TRBV3-2) with TRBJ1-1; TRBD1 aligns across 7 bases. CDR3 size: 16 residues. The V gene end was trimmed by 1 base and the J gene end by 5 bases; junction bases not matched to a gene: 10. Germline V gene lookup returns CDR1 LGHDT and CDR2 YNNKEL (reference sequence). The CDR3 region is CASSQGQGGSWTEAFF. The DNA for the CDR3 is TGTGCCAGCAGCCAAGGACAGGGCGGAAGCTGGACTGAAGCTTTCTTT.

This clone was detected once. The same CDR3 can be traced to other DNA sequences in this sample. The chain links TRBV18 to TRBJ1-2; TRBD1 is a possible D gene (5 bases). This CDR3 is 13 amino acids long. Germline CDR1 KGHSH, CDR2 LQKENI. V dropped 3 bases and J dropped 1 base, with 6 bases sitting between them. The CDR3 nucleotides are TGTGCCAGCTCACCCGACAGTAACTATGGCTACACCTTC. As protein: CASSPDSNYGYTF.

Details on this clone: Additional DNA sequences in this sample encode the identical CDR3. The genes are TRBV28 and TRBJ2-3, with 9 bases aligning to TRBD1. Germline values: CDR1 MDHEN, CDR2 SYDVKM. The CDR3 is made up of 14 amino acids. Trimming took 5 bases from V and 3 from J; bases not matched to a gene: 3. The CDR3, as DNA: TGTGCCAGCAGTCTAGGACAGGGGACAGATACGCAGTATTTT. Protein: CASSLGQGTDTQYF.

V and J are TRBV7-2 and TRBJ1-5; a possible D gene is TRBD1 (6 bases). This CDR3 spans 13 amino acids. V lost 5 bases and J 6 bases, leaving 11 bases between the germline ends. Germline V gene sequence: CDR1 SGHTA, CDR2 FQGNSA. CDR3 region: CASSQGRGQPQHF. CDR3 nucleotide sequence: TGTGCCAGCAGCCAGGGCAGGGGTCAGCCCCAGCATTTT.

Turning to this clone: The sample holds other DNA sequences that translate to the same CDR3. The chain uses TRBV28 and TRBJ1-5, with 7 positions matching TRBD1. The CDR3 has 13 amino acids. With V trimmed by 8 bases and J by 6 bases, 7 bases remained unmatched. CDR1 and CDR2 from the germline V gene are MDHEN and SYDVKM. Here the CDR3 DNA reads TGTGCCAGCCGGAGACAGGGTGGTCAGCCCCAGCATTTT. Translation gives CASRRQGGQPQHF.

The CDR3 loop is CASSQGGTDANYGYTF. Here the CDR3 DNA reads TGTGCCAGCAGCCAAGGGGGGACAGACGCTAACTATGGCTACACCTTC. The V and J genes are TRBV3-1 (or the pseudogene TRBV3-2) and TRBJ1-2, with 7 bases lining up with TRBD1. Germline V gene sequence: CDR1 LGHDT, CDR2 YNNKEL (reference sequence). This CDR3 contains 16 residues. With V trimmed by 1 base and J by 0 bases, 5 bases remained unmatched.

The table lists this clone with a count of one. The chain combines TRBV28 with TRBJ2-7; D is possibly TRBD1 (6 bases). Germline V lookup: CDR1 MDHEN, CDR2 SYDVKM. V lost 8 bases and J lost 5, with 16 bases in between. The CDR3 runs 13 residues. The CDR3: CASLDSLSHEQYF. CDR3 in DNA: TGTGCCAGCCTGGACAGTCTTTCCCACGAGCAGTACTTC.

The chain combines TRBV30 with TRBJ2-3; D tentatively reads TRBD1 or TRBD2 (5 bases each). Trimming removed 5 bases at V and 4 bases at J, with 16 bases between. The CDR3 loop spans 14 amino acids. Germline CDR1 GTSNPN, CDR2 SVGIG (reference sequence). The CDR3 DNA reads as TGTGCCTGGGGGACGAAGCAGGGCCCAGATACGCAGTATTTT. It encodes CAWGTKQGPDTQYF.

The gene calls are TRBV5-1 and TRBJ2-3; TRBD2 matches 7 bases. CDR3 length: 14 residues. The V segment lost 6 bases and the J segment 7 bases; nucleotides outside the gene matches: 11. Per germline, CDR1 SGHRS and CDR2 YFSETQ. The CDR3 loop is CASTGGRGENTQYF. In DNA form, the CDR3 reads TGCGCCAGCACCGGGGGTCGGGGGGAAAATACGCAGTATTTT.

With respect to this clone: This specimen includes other DNA sequences encoding the same CDR3. The genes are TRBV28 and TRBJ1-4, with D perhaps TRBD1 (5 bases). V dropped 2 bases and J dropped 8 bases, with 9 bases sitting between them. The CDR3 is made up of 13 amino acids. Germline CDR1 reads MDHEN; CDR2 reads SYDVKM. The CDR3 spells CASSLLGGEKLFF. CDR3 sequence (DNA): TGTGCCAGCAGTTTACTCGGGGGAGAAAAACTGTTTTTT.

This clone was recorded only once. The chain has TRBV4-1 and TRBJ1-5; D is ambiguous. The V and J ends lost 0 bases and 2 bases respectively, with 5 bases between them. The germline gives CDR1 MGHRA, CDR2 YSYEKL. The CDR3 length is 14 residues. CDR3 DNA: TGCGCCAGCAGCCAAGAACGGGGCAATCAGCCCCAGCATTTT. It specifies CASSQERGNQPQHF.

The chain joins TRBV24-1 to TRBJ1-5; D is perhaps TRBD1 (5 bases). V was shortened by 1 base and J by 0 bases, with 12 bases between the two germline ends. Germline V lookup: CDR1 KGHDR, CDR2 SFDVKD. The CDR3 spans 17 residues. This CDR3 reads CATSDFRDRHSNQPQHF. In DNA, the CDR3 is TGTGCCACCAGTGATTTCCGAGACAGACATAGCAATCAGCCCCAGCATTTT.